The rows below give T cell receptor beta chains drawn from one sample of a study of blood T cell repertoires in COVID-19. Using immunoSEQ multiplex PCR, the repertoire was profiled, and TCRdb retains in-frame clones only, with some absent. Seen here are about 110,000 clones, roughly 86% observed once, and the top ten hold roughly 4.5%. The specimen sequenced was peripheral blood. The receptors here all came from a man aged 40-55 years with acute or convalescent COVID-19. The CDR3 runs from the conserved cysteine through the conserved F or W. The order of the fields is V gene, D gene, CDR3 protein. The D gene is left open where the match is weak.

V: TRBV9; D: TRBD1; CDR3: CASSLTHLDRGLYNEQFF
V: TRBV24-1; D: NA; CDR3: CATRSSYNEQFF
V: TRBV4-2; D: TRBD1; CDR3: CASSQELDRGNEKLFF
V: TRBV30; D: NA; CDR3: CAWSVRGRKNNEQFF
V: TRBV11-1; D: NA; CDR3: CASSNTGNYGYTF
V: TRBV6-1; D: NA; CDR3: CASSDAEGTQYF
V: TRBV13; D: NA; CDR3: CASSLTRLNYGYTF
V: TRBV6-6; D: NA; CDR3: CASSPGLRETQYF
V: TRBV19; D: TRBD1; CDR3: CASSIMGQGDQPQHF
V: TRBV19; D: NA; CDR3: CASSIQLTANQPQHF
V: TRBV2; D: TRBD1; CDR3: CASSPTGVGNQPQHF
V: TRBV2; D: NA; CDR3: CASMVAGFTGELFF
V: TRBV7-9; D: NA; CDR3: CASSFGLPNTEAFF
V: TRBV5-6; D: NA; CDR3: CASSLDEGLLGPDTEAFF
V: TRBV18; D: NA; CDR3: CASSPLETPIHGYTF